The source of this TCR beta chain is a study of tumor-infiltrating lymphocytes in primary liver carcinoma. Both RNA and DNA were isolated together from about 21-30 mg of bulk tissue that had not been sorted. Each sampled tumor had five separate regions taken from it. Using a constant-region primer together with ProtoScript II reverse transcriptase, TCR beta cDNA was made from roughly 520 ng of total RNA. Libraries covering TCR beta were generated through three nested multiplex PCR rounds (using a slightly modified ARM-PCR). A C-beta reverse primer and TRBV1-TRBV30 forward primers served in each of the first two PCR rounds, at about 10 cycles apiece. A single record per CDR3 protein comes from TCRdb applying MiXCR to the multiplex PCR reads. The sample holds about 97,000 distinct CDR3 sequences, about 67% seen once. A note on this clonotype: Its antigen is unknown. This likely comes from a read error, as the CDR3 has no conserved phenylalanine or tryptophan at its end. The DNA is left out, because the CDR3 cannot be placed on it with certainty; the CDR3 is given as TCRdb lists it.

Germline loops: CDR1 SQVTM, CDR2 ANQGSEA. The CDR3 numbers 11 amino acids, ends counted. Study-wide findings and caveats: Roughly 7.5-25% of top clones, and no more, occurred in all five tumor regions.

This clonotype originated in a woman aged 55-69 years with primary liver carcinoma and hepatitis B virus infection. The sequenced sample consisted of liver tumor tissue from sampling region 2. Subset meaning: tumor region T2, inferior pole. The rearrangement links TRBV29-1 to TRBJ1-1; no check of the table's D call, TRBD1, against the DNA was made. CDR3 in amino acids: CSARSTREASY.